These 10 T cell receptor beta chains share one sample of origin, sequenced in a study of shared clonotypes between healthy human individuals. The protocol was immunoSEQ multiplex PCR, while the TCRdb copy is restricted to in-frame clones and leaves out a portion. The sample has over a million clones; 98% are singletons. The source material was naive CD4+ T cells sorted from blood. Subset meaning: CD45RA+ positively selected. These receptors came from a man aged 25-45 years in good health.

The chain carries TRBV11-2 and TRBJ1-4, with D perhaps matching TRBD1 (5 bases). The CDR3 contains 13 residues. Germline V gene lookup returns CDR1 SGHAT and CDR2 FQNNGV. V was clipped by 2 bases and J by 10 bases, with 11 bases between them. CDR3 in amino acids: CASSLSGTRKLFF. The CDR3 DNA follows: TGTGCCAGCAGCTTATCCGGGACGAGAAAACTGTTTTTT.

The chain combines TRBV6-6 with TRBJ1-2, with 12 bases lining up with TRBD1. The CDR3 length is 16 residues. V lost 2 bases, J lost 6 bases, and 7 bases stayed unmatched. Germline V gives CDR1 MNHNY, CDR2 SVGAGI (reference sequence). CDR3 nucleotide sequence: TGTGCCAGCAGTTACCCCAGGGACAGGGGGCAACATGGCTACACCTTC. This codes for CASSYPRDRGQHGYTF.

The chain joins TRBV5-1 to TRBJ2-7, with 9 bases that match TRBD1. The length of the CDR3 is 15 residues. CDR1 and CDR2 from the germline V gene are SGHRS and YFSETQ. The V and J ends lost 4 bases and 5 bases, in that order; junction bases with no gene match: 10. The CDR3 bases are TGCGCCAGCAGCCCGATACAGGGGGCCCCTAACGAGCAGTACTTC. Amino acids: CASSPIQGAPNEQYF.

J is TRBJ2-7 and V is TRBV4-3; D possibly corresponds to TRBD1 (5 bases). There are 15 residues in the CDR3. Germline-derived CDR1 and CDR2 are LGHNA and YSLEER. Between the trimmed V and J ends, which lost 1 base and 0 bases, there was a span of 10 bases. CDR3 in DNA: TGCGCCAGCAGCCAAGGAAGGGGAAGCTCCTACGAGCAGTACTTC. Its protein is CASSQGRGSSYEQYF.

This sequence joins TRBV5-4 and TRBJ2-7, with D tentatively TRBD1 or TRBD2 (5 bases each). Germline CDR1 reads SGHNT; CDR2 reads YYREEE (reference sequence). This CDR3 spans 14 amino acids. With 4 bases removed from V and 3 bases from J, the gap between germline ends came to 14 bases. The CDR3 sequence: CASSGRDLGYEQYF. The CDR3 coding sequence is TGTGCCAGCAGCGGCCGGGACCTCGGCTACGAGCAGTACTTC.

Remarks on this clone: The same CDR3 can be traced to other DNA sequences in this sample. The genes are TRBV18 and TRBJ2-3; 11 positions match TRBD2. This CDR3 region has 16 residues. The trim removed 3 bases at V and 0 bases at J, leaving 2 bases unmatched. Germline-derived CDR1 and CDR2 are KGHSH and LQKENI. CDR3: CASSPRTSGSTDTQYF. The CDR3 nucleotides read TGTGCCAGCTCACCTCGGACTAGCGGGAGCACAGATACGCAGTATTTT.

The CDR3 protein is CASSSAVTYEQYF. Here the CDR3 DNA reads TGTGCCAGCAGCAGCGCGGTTACCTACGAGCAGTACTTC. The genes are TRBV5-8 and TRBJ2-7; no firm D call. Per germline, CDR1 SGHTS and CDR2 YDEGEE. The V and J ends lost 4 bases and 2 bases respectively, with 10 bases between them. CDR3 length: 13 amino acids.

The genes are TRBV28 and TRBJ1-2; D unclear. Per the germline V gene, CDR1 is MDHEN and CDR2 is SYDVKM. The germline V and J ends were trimmed by 6 bases and 7 bases, with 15 bases remaining between them. The CDR3 extends over 13 amino acids. CDR3 in DNA: TGTGCCAGCAGAATCTTAATGGCTGGTGGCTACACCTTC. Translation: CASRILMAGGYTF.

This chain joins TRBV5-1 and TRBJ2-1; 7 nucleotides line up with TRBD2. The length of the CDR3 is 13 residues. The trim removed 6 bases at V and 2 bases at J, leaving 2 bases unmatched. Germline values: CDR1 SGHRS, CDR2 YFSETQ. Here the CDR3 reads CASMRETYNEQFF. CDR3 DNA sequence: TGCGCCAGCATGCGGGAGACCTACAATGAGCAGTTCTTC.

The chain has TRBV7-3 and TRBJ2-1; unclear D gene. CDR3 length: 15 residues. V lost 1 base and J lost 8, with 15 bases in between. CDR1 is SGHTA, CDR2 FQGTGA, per germline. The CDR3 spells CASSLRSGLAHEQFF. The CDR3 bases are TGTGCCAGCAGCTTAAGATCAGGTCTGGCCCATGAGCAGTTCTTC.